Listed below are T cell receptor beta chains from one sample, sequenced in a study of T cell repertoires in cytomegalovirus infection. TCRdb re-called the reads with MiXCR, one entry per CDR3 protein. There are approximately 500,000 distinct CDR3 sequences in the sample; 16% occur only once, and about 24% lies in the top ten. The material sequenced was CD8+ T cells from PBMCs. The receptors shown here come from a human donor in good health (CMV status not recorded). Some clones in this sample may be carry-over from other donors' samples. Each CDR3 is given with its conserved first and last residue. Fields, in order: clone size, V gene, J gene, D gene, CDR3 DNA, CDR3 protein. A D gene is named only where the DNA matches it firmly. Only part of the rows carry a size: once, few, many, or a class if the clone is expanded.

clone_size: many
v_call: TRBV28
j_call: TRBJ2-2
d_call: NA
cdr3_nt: TGTGCCAGCAGTACCGTTGGAGGCTTGAACACCGGGGAGCTGTTTTTT
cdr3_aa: CASSTVGGLNTGELFF

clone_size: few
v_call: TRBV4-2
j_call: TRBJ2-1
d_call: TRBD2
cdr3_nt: TGTGCCAGCAGCCAAGATGGGTTTGAGCGGGGATTATACAATGAGCAGTTCTTC
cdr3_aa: CASSQDGFERGLYNEQFF

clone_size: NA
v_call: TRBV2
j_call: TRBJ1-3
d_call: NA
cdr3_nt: TGTGCCAGCACCCACAGCTCTGGAAACACCATATATTTT
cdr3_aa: CASTHSSGNTIYF

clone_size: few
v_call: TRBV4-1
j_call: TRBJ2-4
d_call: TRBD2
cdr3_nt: TGCGCCAGCAGCCAAGATATGGGGAGGGACATTCAGTACTTC
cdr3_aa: CASSQDMGRDIQYF

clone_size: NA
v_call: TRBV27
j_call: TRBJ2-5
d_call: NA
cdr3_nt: TGTGCCAGCAGTTTATCCCCCCGGGAGACCCAGTACTTC
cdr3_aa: CASSLSPRETQYF

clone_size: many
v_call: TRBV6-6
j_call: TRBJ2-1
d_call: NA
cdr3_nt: TGTGCCAGCAGAACCGAAAACCCTGGGGACAATCCCTACAATGAGCAGTTCTTC
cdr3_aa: CASRTENPGDNPYNEQFF

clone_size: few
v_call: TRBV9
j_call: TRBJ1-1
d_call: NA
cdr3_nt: TGTGCCAGCAGCCCAACGGGTCCATGGGATTTCTTT
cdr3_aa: CASSPTGPWDFF

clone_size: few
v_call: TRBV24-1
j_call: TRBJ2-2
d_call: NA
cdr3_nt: TGTGCCACCTCCGAGGGAACCGGGGAGCTGTTTTTT
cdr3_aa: CATSEGTGELFF

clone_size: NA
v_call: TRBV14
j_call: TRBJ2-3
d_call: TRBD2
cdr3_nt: TGTGCCAGCAGCCAAGATCTGCGCGGGGGATGGTTTAGCACAGATACGCAGTATTTT
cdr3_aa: CASSQDLRGGWFSTDTQYF

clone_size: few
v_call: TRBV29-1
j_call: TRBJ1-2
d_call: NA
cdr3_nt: TGCAGCGTTGAAGATCGGATGGGGACGGGCTACACCTTC
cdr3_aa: CSVEDRMGTGYTF

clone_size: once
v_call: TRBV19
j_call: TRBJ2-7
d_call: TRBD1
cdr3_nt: TGTGCCAGTATGACCGGGACAGACTCCTACGAGCAGTACTTC
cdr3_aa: CASMTGTDSYEQYF

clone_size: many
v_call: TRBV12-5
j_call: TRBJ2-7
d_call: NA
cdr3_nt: TGTGCTAGTGGTTTACGGGACGGGAGCTCCTACGAGCAGTACTTC
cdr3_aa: CASGLRDGSSYEQYF

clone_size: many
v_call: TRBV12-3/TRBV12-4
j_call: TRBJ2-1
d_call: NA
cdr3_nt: TGTGCCAGCAGTTTACGGTTAGCGCGGAATGAGCAGTTCTTC
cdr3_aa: CASSLRLARNEQFF

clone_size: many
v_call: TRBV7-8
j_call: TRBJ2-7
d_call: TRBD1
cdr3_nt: TGTGCCAGCAGCTCCGGACAGGGAAGACTTTACGAGCAGTACTTC
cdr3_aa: CASSSGQGRLYEQYF

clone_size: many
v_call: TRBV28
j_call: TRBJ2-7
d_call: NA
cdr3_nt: TGTGCCAGCAGCCCCCTTCAAGAGGGGGATGGCGAGCAGTACTTC
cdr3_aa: CASSPLQEGDGEQYF

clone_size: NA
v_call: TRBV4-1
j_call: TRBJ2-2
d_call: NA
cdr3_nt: TGCGCCAGCAGCCAAGATTATCACACCGGGGTGCTGTTTTTT
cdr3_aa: CASSQDYHTGVLFF

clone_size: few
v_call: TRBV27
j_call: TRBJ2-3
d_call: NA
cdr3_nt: TGTGCCAGCAGTCCGTCAGTGGGGGAGGCTTCCACAGATACGCAGTATTTT
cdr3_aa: CASSPSVGEASTDTQYF

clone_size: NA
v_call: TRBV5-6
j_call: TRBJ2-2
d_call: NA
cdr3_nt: TGTGCCAGCAGCTTGGGCCAAGACAGACCGGGGAAGCTGTTTTTT
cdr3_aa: CASSLGQDRPGKLFF

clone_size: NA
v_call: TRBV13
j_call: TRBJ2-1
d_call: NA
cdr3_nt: TGTGCCAGCAGTTCGTACGACAATGAGCAGTTCTTC
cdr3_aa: CASSSYDNEQFF

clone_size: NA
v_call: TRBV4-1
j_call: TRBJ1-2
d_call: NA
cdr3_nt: TGCGCCAGCAGCCAAGATTATAATGGCTACACCTTC
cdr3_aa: CASSQDYNGYTF

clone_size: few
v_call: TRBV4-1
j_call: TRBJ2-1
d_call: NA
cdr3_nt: TGCGCCAGCAGTCTTGACTATTCTGAGCAGTTCTTC
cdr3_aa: CASSLDYSEQFF

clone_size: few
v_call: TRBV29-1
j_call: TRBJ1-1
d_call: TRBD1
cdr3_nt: TGCAGCGTGTGGGGGACAGGGGAGGAAGCTGAAGCTTTCTTT
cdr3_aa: CSVWGTGEEAEAFF

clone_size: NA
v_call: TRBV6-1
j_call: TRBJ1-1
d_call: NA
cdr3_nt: TGTGCCAGCAGTGTCATCACTGAAGCTTTCTTT
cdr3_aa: CASSVITEAFF

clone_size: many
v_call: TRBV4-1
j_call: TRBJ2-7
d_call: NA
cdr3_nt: TGCGCCAGCAGCCCCCAGGGCGGGGAGCAGTACTTC
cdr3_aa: CASSPQGGEQYF

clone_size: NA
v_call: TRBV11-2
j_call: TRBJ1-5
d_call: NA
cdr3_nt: TGTGCCAGCAGCTTAGGGATAGGGAAGCCTAGCAATCAGCCCCAGCATTTT
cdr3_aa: CASSLGIGKPSNQPQHF

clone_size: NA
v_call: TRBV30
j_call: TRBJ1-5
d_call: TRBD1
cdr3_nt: TGTGCCTGGAGTGTGAGGGACAGGGTTCGGAGACAGCCCCAGCATTTT
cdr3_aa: CAWSVRDRVRRQPQHF

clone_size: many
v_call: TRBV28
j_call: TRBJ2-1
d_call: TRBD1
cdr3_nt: TGTGCCAGCAGTTTCCTCCTTGCCGGGACAGAGACCTACAATGAGCAGTTCTTC
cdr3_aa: CASSFLLAGTETYNEQFF

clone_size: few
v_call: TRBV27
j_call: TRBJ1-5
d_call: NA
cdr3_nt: TGTGCCAGCAGTTTATCGAGTGGGTATCAGCCCCAGCATTTT
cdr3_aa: CASSLSSGYQPQHF

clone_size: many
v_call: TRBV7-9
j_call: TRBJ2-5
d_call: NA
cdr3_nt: TGTGCCAGCAGTTTTCGACCCGAGACCCAGTACTTC
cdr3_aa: CASSFRPETQYF

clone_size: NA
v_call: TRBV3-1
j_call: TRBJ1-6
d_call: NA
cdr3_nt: TGTGCCAGCAGCCAAGAGGCAGGGCTCCCTAATTCACCCCTCCACTTT
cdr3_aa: CASSQEAGLPNSPLHF

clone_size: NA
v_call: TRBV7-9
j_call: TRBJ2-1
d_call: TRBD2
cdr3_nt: TGTGCCAGCCAGAAGAGCGGGGAGGAGTTCTTC
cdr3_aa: CASQKSGEEFF

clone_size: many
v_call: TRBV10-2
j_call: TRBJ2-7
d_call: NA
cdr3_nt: TGCGCCAGCAGTGTAACTAGCTCCTACGAGCAGTACTTC
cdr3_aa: CASSVTSSYEQYF

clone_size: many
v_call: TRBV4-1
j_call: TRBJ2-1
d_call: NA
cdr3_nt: TGCGCCAGCAGCCAAAGTAGCCGTAACTACAATGAGCAGTTCTTC
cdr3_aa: CASSQSSRNYNEQFF

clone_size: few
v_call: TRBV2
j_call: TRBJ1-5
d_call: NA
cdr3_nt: TGTGCCGGAGGGGCAGATCAGCCCCAGCATTTT
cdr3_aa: CAGGADQPQHF

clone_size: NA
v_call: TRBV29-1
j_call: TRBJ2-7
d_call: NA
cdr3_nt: TGCAGCGTTGAAGTGCAGGGAGCCTACGAGCAGTACTTC
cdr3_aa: CSVEVQGAYEQYF